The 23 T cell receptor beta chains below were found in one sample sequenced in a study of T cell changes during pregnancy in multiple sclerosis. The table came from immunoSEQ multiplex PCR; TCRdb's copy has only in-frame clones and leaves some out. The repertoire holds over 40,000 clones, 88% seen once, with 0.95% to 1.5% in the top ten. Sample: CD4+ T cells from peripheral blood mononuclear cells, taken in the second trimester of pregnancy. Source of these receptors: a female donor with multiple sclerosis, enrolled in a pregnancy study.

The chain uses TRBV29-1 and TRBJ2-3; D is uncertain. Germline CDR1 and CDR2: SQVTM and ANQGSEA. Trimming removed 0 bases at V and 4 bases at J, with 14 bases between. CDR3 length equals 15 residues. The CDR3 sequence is CSVEDPTHGADTQYF. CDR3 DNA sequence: TGCAGCGTTGAAGATCCGACTCACGGAGCAGATACGCAGTATTTT.

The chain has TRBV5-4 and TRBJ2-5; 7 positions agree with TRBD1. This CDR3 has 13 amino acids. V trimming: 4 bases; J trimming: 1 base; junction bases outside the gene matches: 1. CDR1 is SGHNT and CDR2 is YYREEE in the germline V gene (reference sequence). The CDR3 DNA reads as TGTGCCAGCAGCCGGGACAGCCAAGAGACCCAGTACTTC. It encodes CASSRDSQETQYF.

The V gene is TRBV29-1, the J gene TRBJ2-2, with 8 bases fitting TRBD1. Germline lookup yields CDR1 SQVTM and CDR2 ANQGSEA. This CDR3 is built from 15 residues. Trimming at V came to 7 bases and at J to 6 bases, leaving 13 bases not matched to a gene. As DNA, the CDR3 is TGCAGCGCCGCCACAGGACAGGGTTACTCCGGGGAGCTGTTTTTT. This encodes CSAATGQGYSGELFF.

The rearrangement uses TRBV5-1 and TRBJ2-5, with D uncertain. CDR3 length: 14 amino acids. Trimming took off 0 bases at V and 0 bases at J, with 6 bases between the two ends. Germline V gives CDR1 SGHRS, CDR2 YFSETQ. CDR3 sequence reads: CASSLGADQETQYF. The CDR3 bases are TGCGCCAGCAGCTTGGGGGCCGACCAAGAGACCCAGTACTTC.

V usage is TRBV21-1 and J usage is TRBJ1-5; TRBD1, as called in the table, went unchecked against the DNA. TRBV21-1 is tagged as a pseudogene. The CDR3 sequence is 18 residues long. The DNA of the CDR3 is TGTGCCAGCAGCAAAGAAGGGGGCAGACAGGGGGGCAATCAGCCCCAGCATTTT. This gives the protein CASSKEGGRQGGNQPQHF.

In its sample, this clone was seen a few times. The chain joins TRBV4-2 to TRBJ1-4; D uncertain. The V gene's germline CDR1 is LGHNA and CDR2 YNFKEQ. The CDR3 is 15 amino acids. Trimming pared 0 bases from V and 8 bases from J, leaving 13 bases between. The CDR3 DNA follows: TGTGCCAGCAGCCAAGAGGATCAGGCCGCCGAAAAACTGTTTTTT. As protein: CASSQEDQAAEKLFF.

CDR3 nucleotide sequence: TGTGCCAGCAGCTTAGCGGGCTCCACAGATACGCAGTATTTT. As protein: CASSLAGSTDTQYF. V is TRBV7-9 and J is TRBJ2-3; D gene unclear. Germline CDR1 reads SEHNR; CDR2 reads FQNEAQ (reference sequence). The CDR3 consists of 14 residues. Trimming pared 0 bases from V and 2 bases from J, leaving 6 bases between. Combining the CDR3 with reference TRBV7-9 and TRBJ2-3 gives the whole variable domain DTGVSQNPRHKITKRGQNVTFRCDPISEHNRLYWYRQTLGQGPEFLTYFQNEAQLEKSRLLSDRFSAERPKGSFSTLEIQRTEQGDSAMYLCASSLAGSTDTQYFGPGTRLTVL.

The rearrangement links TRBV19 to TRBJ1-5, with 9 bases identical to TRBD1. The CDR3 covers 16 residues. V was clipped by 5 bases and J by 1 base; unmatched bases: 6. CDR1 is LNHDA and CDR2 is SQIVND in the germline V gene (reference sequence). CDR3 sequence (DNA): TGTGCCAGTAGTCCTCCGGGACAGGGAAGCAATCAGCCCCAGCATTTT. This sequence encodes CASSPPGQGSNQPQHF.

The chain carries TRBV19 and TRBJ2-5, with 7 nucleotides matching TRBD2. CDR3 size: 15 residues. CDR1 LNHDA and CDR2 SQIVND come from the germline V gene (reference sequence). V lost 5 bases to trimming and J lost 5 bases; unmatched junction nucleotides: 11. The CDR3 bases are TGTGCCAGTAGTCTGGGAGGGAAAGCGGGGGAGACCCAGTACTTC. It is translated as CASSLGGKAGETQYF.

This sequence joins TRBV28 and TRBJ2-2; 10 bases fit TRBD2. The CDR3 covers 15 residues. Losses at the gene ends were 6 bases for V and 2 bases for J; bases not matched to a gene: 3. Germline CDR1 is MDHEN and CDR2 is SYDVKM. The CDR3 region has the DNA TGTGCCAGCAGAGTAGCGGGAGGTAACACCGGGGAGCTGTTTTTT. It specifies CASRVAGGNTGELFF.

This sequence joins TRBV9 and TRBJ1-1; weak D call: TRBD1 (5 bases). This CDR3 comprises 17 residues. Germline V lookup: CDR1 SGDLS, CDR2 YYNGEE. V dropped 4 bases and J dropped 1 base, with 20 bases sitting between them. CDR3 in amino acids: CASSPRPAGSKNTEAFF. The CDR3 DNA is TGTGCCAGCAGCCCGAGGCCGGCAGGGTCGAAGAACACTGAAGCTTTCTTT.

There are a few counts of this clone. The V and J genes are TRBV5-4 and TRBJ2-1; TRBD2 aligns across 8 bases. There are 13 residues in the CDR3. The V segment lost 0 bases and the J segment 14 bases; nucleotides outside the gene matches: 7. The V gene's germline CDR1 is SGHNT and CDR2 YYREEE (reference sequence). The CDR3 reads CASSLAGGGREFF. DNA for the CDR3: TGTGCCAGCAGCTTGGCGGGGGGGGGCAGGGAGTTCTTC.

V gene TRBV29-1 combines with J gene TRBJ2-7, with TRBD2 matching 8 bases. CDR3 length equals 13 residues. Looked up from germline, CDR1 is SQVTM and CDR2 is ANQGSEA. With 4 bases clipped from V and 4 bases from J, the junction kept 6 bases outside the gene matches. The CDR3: CSVALAGQYEQYF. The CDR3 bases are TGCAGCGTTGCCTTAGCGGGGCAATACGAGCAGTACTTC.

The CDR3 DNA is TGTGCCAGCAGTGACAGGGGCAGCATGAACACTGAAGCTTTCTTT. Protein: CASSDRGSMNTEAFF. The J gene is TRBJ1-1, the V gene TRBV6-1; D possibly corresponds to TRBD1 (6 bases). V was pared by 3 bases and J by 0 bases, with 11 bases between. The germline V gene has CDR1 MNHNS and CDR2 SASEGT. The CDR3 extends over 15 amino acids.

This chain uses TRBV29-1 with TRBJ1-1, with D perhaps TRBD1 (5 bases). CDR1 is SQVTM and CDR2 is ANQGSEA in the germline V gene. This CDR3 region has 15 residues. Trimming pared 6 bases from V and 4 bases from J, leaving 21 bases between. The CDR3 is CSVLSGAGPGTEAFF. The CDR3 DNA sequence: TGCAGCGTCCTTAGTGGGGCAGGACCGGGCACTGAAGCTTTCTTT.

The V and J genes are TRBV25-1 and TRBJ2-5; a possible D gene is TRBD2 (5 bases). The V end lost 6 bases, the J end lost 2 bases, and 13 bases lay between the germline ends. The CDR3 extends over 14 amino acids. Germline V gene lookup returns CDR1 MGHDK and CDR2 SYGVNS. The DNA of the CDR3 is TGTGCCAGCAGCGCGGGTGGCGGACAAGAGACCCAGTACTTC. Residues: CASSAGGGQETQYF.

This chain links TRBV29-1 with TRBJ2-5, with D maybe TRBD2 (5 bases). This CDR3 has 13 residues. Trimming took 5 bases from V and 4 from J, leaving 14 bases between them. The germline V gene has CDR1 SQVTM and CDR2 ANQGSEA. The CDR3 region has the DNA TGCAGCGTTCGGGTAACGGGATCAGAGACCCAGTACTTC. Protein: CSVRVTGSETQYF.

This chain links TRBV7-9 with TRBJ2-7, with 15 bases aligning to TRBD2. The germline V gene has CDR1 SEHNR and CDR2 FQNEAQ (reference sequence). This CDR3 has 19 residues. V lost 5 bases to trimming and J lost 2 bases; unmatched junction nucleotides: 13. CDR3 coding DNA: TGTGCCAGCAGCCCCTATCCGGGACTAGCGGGAGGTGGAACCTACGAGCAGTACTTC. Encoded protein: CASSPYPGLAGGGTYEQYF.

The CDR3 sequence is CASGRDRDPEAFF. The DNA for the CDR3 is TGTGCTAGTGGCCGCGACAGGGATCCTGAAGCTTTCTTT. The genes are TRBV12-5 and TRBJ1-1; 7 bases match TRBD1. Germline loops: CDR1 LGHNT, CDR2 FRNRAP. J lost 6 bases, V lost 6 bases, and 7 bases had no gene match. This CDR3 region has 13 residues.

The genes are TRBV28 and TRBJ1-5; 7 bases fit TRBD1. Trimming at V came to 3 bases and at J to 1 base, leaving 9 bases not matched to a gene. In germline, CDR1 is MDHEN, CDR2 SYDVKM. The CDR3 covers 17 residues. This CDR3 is CASSFSQGVWSNQPQHF. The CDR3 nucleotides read TGTGCCAGCAGTTTTTCCCAGGGGGTATGGAGCAATCAGCCCCAGCATTTT. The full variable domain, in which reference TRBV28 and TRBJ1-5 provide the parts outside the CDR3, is DVKVTQSSRYLVKRTGEKVFLECVQDMDHENMFWYRQDPGLGLRLIYFSYDVKMKEKGDIPEGYSVSREKKERFSLILESASTNQTSMYLCASSFSQGVWSNQPQHFGDGTRLSIL.

CDR3: CASSYRNTEAFF. The CDR3 DNA follows: TGTGCCAGCAGCTACAGGAACACTGAAGCTTTCTTT. The chain links TRBV11-2 to TRBJ1-1, with D hard to call. Trimming cost V 4 bases and J 1 base, with 4 bases left between them. Germline V lookup: CDR1 SGHAT, CDR2 FQNNGV. CDR3 length: 12 amino acids.

CDR3: CASTGRIETQYF. The CDR3 nucleotides read TGTGCCAGCACGGGGAGGATCGAGACCCAGTACTTC. The chain carries TRBV28 and TRBJ2-5, with a tentative D call TRBD2 (6 bases). CDR1 is MDHEN, CDR2 SYDVKM, per germline. This CDR3 is built from 12 residues. V dropped 7 bases and J dropped 5 bases, with 11 bases sitting between them.

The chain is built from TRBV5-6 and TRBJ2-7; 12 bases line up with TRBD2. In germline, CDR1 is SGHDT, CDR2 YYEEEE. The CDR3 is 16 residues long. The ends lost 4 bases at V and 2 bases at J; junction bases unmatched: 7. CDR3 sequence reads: CASSRRTSGIPYEQYF. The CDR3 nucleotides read TGTGCCAGCAGCCGGCGGACTAGCGGGATCCCCTACGAGCAGTACTTC.